Below are 32 T cell receptor beta chains sequenced from a single sample in a study of cytomegalovirus exposure and HLA in healthy donors. TCRdb keeps only in-frame clones here, not all; method: immunoSEQ multiplex PCR. The table lists approximately 150,000 clones, 86% of them singletons, with about 2.5% in the top ten. The sequenced sample was PBMCs. The receptors come from a man in his late teens or twenties in good health and CMV-seropositive.

This chain connects TRBV2 to TRBJ2-5; 8 nucleotides line up with TRBD1. The CDR3 sequence is 15 residues long. Trimming took 4 bases from V and 1 from J; bases not matched to a gene: 5. Germline V gene sequence: CDR1 SNHLY, CDR2 FYNNEI. CDR3 bases: TGTGCCAGCAGTGCCGGGACAGGTGTCCAAGAGACCCAGTACTTC. It translates to CASSAGTGVQETQYF.

The chain carries TRBV5-6 and TRBJ2-7, with D possibly being TRBD1 (5 bases). V dropped 0 bases and J dropped 0 bases, with 7 bases sitting between them. CDR3 length: 14 residues. Germline CDR1 reads SGHDT; CDR2 reads YYEEEE. In nucleotides, the CDR3 is TGTGCCAGCAGCTTGGACAGGTTCTCCTACGAGCAGTACTTC. Translating gives CASSLDRFSYEQYF.

V is TRBV5-4 and J is TRBJ1-2; 9 bases are shared with TRBD1. This CDR3 contains 14 residues. J gave up 4 bases and V 3 bases, and 4 bases lay outside the gene matches. The germline CDR1 and CDR2 sequences are SGHNT and YYREEE (reference sequence). The CDR3 DNA is TGTGCCAGCAGCTGGGACAGGGAGACCTATGGCTACACCTTC. This sequence encodes CASSWDRETYGYTF. Full variable domain (missing parts from reference TRBV5-4 and TRBJ1-2): ETGVTQSPTHLIKTRGQQVTLRCSSQSGHNTVSWYQQALGQGPQFIFQYYREEENGRGNFPPRFSGLQFPNYSSELNVNALELDDSALYLCASSWDRETYGYTFGSGTRLTVV.

This sequence joins TRBV29-1 and TRBJ1-2; possibly TRBD1 for D (6 bases). The V and J ends lost 1 base and 2 bases respectively, with 11 bases between them. Germline CDR1 and CDR2: SQVTM and ANQGSEA. The CDR3 loop spans 14 amino acids. The CDR3 is CSVEALDRNYGYTF. Written as DNA, the CDR3 is TGCAGCGTTGAAGCCCTAGACAGGAACTATGGCTACACCTTC.

The chain is built from TRBV28 and TRBJ1-2, with D maybe TRBD1 (5 bases). The V end was cut by 8 bases, the J end by 5 bases, with 9 bases between. CDR3 length: 11 residues. From germline, CDR1 is MDHEN and CDR2 SYDVKM. This CDR3 reads CASDRGYGYTF. The CDR3 DNA follows: TGTGCCAGCGATCGGGGGTATGGCTACACCTTC.

This clone appeared once. V and J are TRBV7-2 and TRBJ2-3, with 7 bases aligning to TRBD2. Germline CDR1 reads SGHTA; CDR2 reads FQGNSA. This CDR3 is built from 15 residues. After removal of 5 bases from V and 1 base from J, the junction contained 6 bases not matched to a gene. The CDR3: CASSLRRGGTDTQYF. Here the CDR3 DNA reads TGTGCCAGCAGCCTCCGCCGGGGGGGCACAGATACGCAGTATTTT.

The J gene is TRBJ1-5, the V gene TRBV7-8; possible D gene TRBD1, 5 bases. The germline V gene encodes CDR1 SGHVS and CDR2 FQNEAQ. This CDR3 region has 18 residues. Trimming stripped 8 bases from V and 6 bases from J, with 29 bases between. CDR3 protein: CASFSIPRQGKVGQPQHF. The CDR3 coding sequence is TGTGCCAGCTTCTCCATCCCCAGGCAGGGTAAGGTGGGTCAGCCCCAGCATTTT.

This CDR3 is CASSNRGVGSYEQYF. The CDR3 bases are TGTGCCAGCAGTAACAGGGGCGTTGGCTCCTACGAGCAGTACTTC. The rearrangement links TRBV27 to TRBJ2-7, with 7 bases fitting TRBD1. V lost 5 bases to trimming and J lost 0 bases; unmatched junction nucleotides: 7. Looked up from germline, CDR1 is MNHEY and CDR2 is SMNVEV (reference sequence). There are 15 residues in the CDR3.

This clone was seen a few times. The gene calls are TRBV7-9 and TRBJ2-7, with TRBD1 matching 7 bases. The CDR3 is 15 residues long. CDR1 and CDR2 (germline): SEHNR, FQNEAQ (reference sequence). V was clipped by 5 bases and J by 0 bases; unmatched bases: 7. CDR3 coding DNA: TGTGCCAGCAGCCGTCCGACAGGGCACTCCTACGAGCAGTACTTC. Translation gives CASSRPTGHSYEQYF.

The chain combines TRBV5-5 with TRBJ1-4; tentative D call: TRBD1 (5 bases). Germline CDR1 and CDR2: SGHKS and YYEKEE (reference sequence). The CDR3 is 16 residues long. V dropped 6 bases and J dropped 4 bases, with 19 bases sitting between them. In nucleotides, the CDR3 is TGTGCCAGCAAAAAGGGGCCAGATTTAAGTAATGAAAAACTGTTTTTT. Translation: CASKKGPDLSNEKLFF.

This clone appeared once. V is TRBV9 and J is TRBJ1-2, with TRBD1 matching over 7 bases. The CDR3 length is 15 residues. V dropped 0 bases and J dropped 3; count of bases not matched to a gene: 5. The germline CDR1 and CDR2 sequences are SGDLS and YYNGEE. CDR3 protein: CASSVADRVHYGYTF. Written as DNA, the CDR3 is TGTGCCAGCAGCGTAGCCGACAGGGTACACTATGGCTACACCTTC.

The rearrangement uses TRBV28 and TRBJ1-1; D call uncertain. Germline V gene lookup returns CDR1 MDHEN and CDR2 SYDVKM. The CDR3 is 12 amino acids. V dropped 2 bases and J dropped 5 bases, with 6 bases sitting between them. The CDR3 bases are TGTGCCAGCAGTTTACCACAAACTGAAGCTTTCTTT. The encoded protein is CASSLPQTEAFF.

CDR3: CASSLGGGISYEQYF. The CDR3 coding sequence is TGTGCCAGCAGCTTAGGAGGGGGCATCTCCTACGAGCAGTACTTC. The chain recombines TRBV7-3 with TRBJ2-7; weak D call: TRBD1 (7 bases). V shed 2 bases and J shed 0 bases, with 11 bases lying between them. Germline CDR1 is SGHTA and CDR2 is FQGTGA. The CDR3 has 15 residues.

This clone was recorded once. V and J are TRBV19 and TRBJ1-2, with 7 bases aligning to TRBD1. Trimming cost V 1 base and J 3 bases; bases outside gene matches: 5. The CDR3 runs 15 residues. Germline V gene sequence: CDR1 LNHDA, CDR2 SQIVND (reference sequence). The CDR3 DNA reads TGTGCCAGTAGTATAGCAGGGCAGGGGGACTATGGCTACACCTTC. As protein: CASSIAGQGDYGYTF.

This chain connects TRBV7-3 to TRBJ2-1; 10 bases map to TRBD2. With 6 bases clipped from V and 3 bases from J, the junction kept 2 bases outside the gene matches. CDR1 SGHTA and CDR2 FQGTGA come from the germline V gene. The CDR3 loop spans 14 amino acids. The CDR3 coding sequence is TGTGCCAGCAGTAGACTAGCGGGCTACAATGAGCAGTTCTTC. This translates into CASSRLAGYNEQFF.

The V and J genes are TRBV29-1 and TRBJ2-7, with D possibly matching TRBD2 (6 bases). The V end lost 1 base, the J end lost 4 bases, and 20 bases lay between the germline ends. The CDR3 runs 16 residues. CDR1 is SQVTM, CDR2 ANQGSEA, per germline. The CDR3 nucleotides are TGCAGCGTTGAAGTCCCGATGGGGGGTGGGCCGTACGAGCAGTACTTC. Amino acid sequence: CSVEVPMGGGPYEQYF.

The chain uses TRBV28 and TRBJ2-7, with 10 bases fitting TRBD1. With V trimmed by 5 bases and J by 3 bases, 7 bases remained unmatched. Germline V gene sequence: CDR1 MDHEN, CDR2 SYDVKM. The CDR3 sequence is 15 residues long. CDR3 loop: CASSPRTGGRYEQYF. As DNA, the CDR3 is TGTGCCAGCAGTCCACGGACAGGGGGTCGCTACGAGCAGTACTTC.

The CDR3 coding sequence is TGTGCCAGCAGTCTGGACAAAAAGACCCAGTACTTC. Translated, it gives CASSLDKKTQYF. This sequence joins TRBV28 and TRBJ2-5; D is perhaps TRBD1 (5 bases). CDR1 and CDR2 from the germline V gene are MDHEN and SYDVKM. Between the trimmed V and J ends, which lost 5 bases and 6 bases, there was a span of 10 bases. There are 12 residues in the CDR3.

This clone was picked up one time. The chain links TRBV5-1 to TRBJ2-7; 12 positions match TRBD2. The V segment lost 3 bases and the J segment 1 base; nucleotides outside the gene matches: 2. Per germline, CDR1 SGHRS and CDR2 YFSETQ. This CDR3 has 15 amino acids. CDR3 loop: CASSSTSGRSYEQYF. The CDR3 DNA reads TGCGCCAGCAGCTCCACTAGCGGGAGGTCCTACGAGCAGTACTTC.

The chain couples TRBV27 to TRBJ1-5; D perhaps matches TRBD1 (6 bases). The length of the CDR3 is 15 residues. Deletions cut 2 bases from V and 4 bases from J, with 12 bases between. The germline V gene has CDR1 MNHEY and CDR2 SMNVEV (reference sequence). The CDR3 reads CASSLGGGGNQPQHF. CDR3 DNA: TGTGCCAGCAGTTTAGGAGGGGGGGGAAATCAGCCCCAGCATTTT.

The J gene is TRBJ2-7, the V gene TRBV7-2; D is ambiguous. This CDR3 spans 15 amino acids. Trimming shortened V by 1 base and J by 2 bases, and 12 bases separated the two germline ends. From germline, CDR1 is SGHTA and CDR2 FQGNSA. CDR3 loop: CASSLGYAETYEQYF. In nucleotides, the CDR3 is TGTGCCAGCAGCTTAGGGTACGCTGAGACCTACGAGCAGTACTTC.

The chain carries TRBV19 and TRBJ2-2; TRBD2 agrees at 9 bases. There are 16 residues in the CDR3. CDR1 is LNHDA, CDR2 SQIVND, per germline (reference sequence). Trimming cost V 5 bases and J 7 bases; bases outside gene matches: 11. The DNA of the CDR3 is TGTGCCAGTAGTCTCGGCAGCGGGAGGTTAGGCGGGGAGCTGTTTTTT. Protein: CASSLGSGRLGGELFF.

The chain carries TRBV18 and TRBJ1-3; D is possibly TRBD1 (6 bases). CDR3 length: 15 amino acids. The V gene's germline CDR1 is KGHSH and CDR2 LQKENI. Trimming stripped 6 bases from V and 2 bases from J, with 14 bases between. This CDR3 is CASSPQQGAGNTIYF. CDR3 coding DNA: TGTGCCAGCTCCCCGCAACAGGGAGCTGGAAACACCATATATTTT.

The CDR3 nucleotides are TGTGCTAGTGGTTTGGTACAAGGGGTATCGGATACGCAGTATTTT. Translating it yields CASGLVQGVSDTQYF. This chain connects TRBV12-5 to TRBJ2-3; D might be TRBD1 (5 bases). Germline V gene lookup returns CDR1 LGHNT and CDR2 FRNRAP. V was shortened by 0 bases and J by 6 bases, with 13 bases between the two germline ends. There are 15 residues in the CDR3.

The chain joins TRBV18 to TRBJ2-7; maybe TRBD2 (5 bases). V gave up 2 bases and J gave up 2 bases, with 13 bases separating them. The CDR3 is made up of 15 amino acids. The germline gives CDR1 KGHSH, CDR2 LQKENI. The CDR3 protein is CASSPSEGPTYEQYF. CDR3 sequence (DNA): TGTGCCAGCTCACCAAGCGAGGGCCCTACCTACGAGCAGTACTTC.

The chain links TRBV9 to TRBJ1-1, with 11 bases lining up with TRBD1. Trimming cost V 0 bases and J 5 bases; bases outside gene matches: 6. CDR3 length: 16 residues. Germline V gene data show CDR1 as SGDLS and CDR2 as YYNGEE. In nucleotides, the CDR3 is TGTGCCAGCAGCGTAGCCCGGGACAGGGGGGTGACTGAAGCTTTCTTT. It yields the protein CASSVARDRGVTEAFF.

This chain links TRBV30 with TRBJ1-2; D is uncertain. Germline CDR1 GTSNPN, CDR2 SVGIG (reference sequence). This CDR3 spans 13 amino acids. V gave up 5 bases and J gave up 5 bases, with 15 bases separating them. The CDR3 here is CAWVEQLSYGYTF. Here the CDR3 DNA reads TGTGCCTGGGTGGAACAGCTTAGTTATGGCTACACCTTC. Full variable domain (outside the CDR3, taken from reference TRBV30 and TRBJ1-2): SQTIHQWPATLVQPVGSPLSLECTVEGTSNPNLYWYRQAAGRGLQLLFYSVGIGQISSEVPQNLSASRPQDRQFILSSKKLLLSDSGFYLCAWVEQLSYGYTFGSGTRLTVV.

This chain connects TRBV19 to TRBJ2-1; TRBD2 matches 9 bases. The CDR3 contains 17 residues. The germline gives CDR1 LNHDA, CDR2 SQIVND (reference sequence). V gave up 7 bases and J gave up 3 bases; unmatched junction bases: 13. The CDR3 reads CASISSGGGADYNEQFF. The DNA for the CDR3 is TGTGCCAGTATATCATCCGGCGGGGGGGCGGACTACAATGAGCAGTTCTTC.

This chain connects TRBV4-2 to TRBJ2-7; TRBD2 is a possible D gene (5 bases). Germline CDR1 LGHNA, CDR2 YNFKEQ. This CDR3 has 15 residues. Trimming removed 1 base from V and 9 bases from J, with 19 bases in between. The CDR3 is CASSQVGSEENGQYF. The CDR3 region has the DNA TGTGCCAGCAGCCAAGTGGGGAGCGAAGAGAACGGGCAGTACTTC.

This chain uses TRBV9 with TRBJ1-1; 7 bases fit TRBD1. Germline V lookup: CDR1 SGDLS, CDR2 YYNGEE. The junction had 2 bases not matched to a gene; V was cut back by 1 base and J by 5 bases. The CDR3 contains 13 residues. The CDR3 DNA reads TGTGCCAGCAGCGTAACAGGGGCAACTGAAGCTTTCTTT. Residues: CASSVTGATEAFF.

The chain couples TRBV18 to TRBJ2-2, with 8 nucleotides matching TRBD1. V gave up 0 bases and J gave up 2 bases; unmatched junction bases: 2. Germline V lookup: CDR1 KGHSH, CDR2 LQKENI. The CDR3 length is 16 residues. CDR3 sequence reads: CASSPPGQGNTGELFF. DNA for the CDR3: TGTGCCAGCTCACCACCCGGACAGGGAAACACCGGGGAGCTGTTTTTT.

This chain connects TRBV4-3 to TRBJ2-7; 8 nucleotides align to TRBD1. This CDR3 is built from 16 residues. J gave up 3 bases and V 1 base, and 8 bases lay outside the gene matches. CDR1 and CDR2 (germline): LGHNA, YSLEER. The CDR3 DNA follows: TGCGCCAGCAGCCAAGGGATTGGGACAGGAAGCTACGAGCAGTACTTC. Protein: CASSQGIGTGSYEQYF.